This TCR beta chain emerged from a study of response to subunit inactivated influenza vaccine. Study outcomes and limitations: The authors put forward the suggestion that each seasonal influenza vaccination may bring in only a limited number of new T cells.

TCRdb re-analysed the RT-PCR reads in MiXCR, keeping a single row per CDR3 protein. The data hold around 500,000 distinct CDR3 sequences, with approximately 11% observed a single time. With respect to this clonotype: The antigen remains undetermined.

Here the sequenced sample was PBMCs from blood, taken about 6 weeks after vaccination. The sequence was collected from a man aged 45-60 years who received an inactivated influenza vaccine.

CDR3 region: CASSWDLQGTYGYTF. The DNA of the CDR3 is TGTGCCAGCAGCTGGGATCTACAGGGGACGTACGGCTACACCTTC. The rearrangement joins TRBV5-4 to TRBJ1-2, with 7 positions matching TRBD1. The CDR3 spans 15 residues. The V gene end was trimmed by 3 bases and the J gene end by 8 bases; junction bases not matched to a gene: 13. Germline CDR1 is SGHNT and CDR2 is YYREEE (reference sequence). Using reference TRBV5-4 and TRBJ1-2 for the parts outside the CDR3, the full variable domain is ETGVTQSPTHLIKTRGQQVTLRCSSQSGHNTVSWYQQALGQGPQFIFQYYREEENGRGNFPPRFSGLQFPNYSSELNVNALELDDSALYLCASSWDLQGTYGYTFGSGTRLTVV.